This TCR beta chain stems from a study of blood T cells in healthy people across ages. The second PCR ran about 7 to 12 cycles with a sample-barcoded 5' primer and J-beta primers. TCRdb independently ran MiXCR on the 5' RACE reads; one entry per CDR3 protein. The sample lists around 780,000 distinct CDR3 sequences, just over 55% occurring once. Germline V gene sequence: CDR1 SGHTA, CDR2 FQGTGA. The CDR3 consists of 17 residues. Deletions cut 3 bases from V and 0 bases from J, with 18 bases between. The sequenced sample consisted of blood. The receptor was isolated from a middle-aged man in good health. The genes are TRBV7-3 and TRBJ2-7; D is perhaps TRBD2 (5 bases). In nucleotides, the CDR3 is TGTGCCAGCAGCTTTGATTACCCTAGACGGGGCTCCTACGAGCAGTACTTC. This gives the protein CASSFDYPRRGSYEQYF.